The 30 T cell receptor beta chains in this list originate from one sample, sequenced in a study of CD4+ T cells in melanoma. Assay: immunoSEQ multiplex PCR; the TCRdb copy retains only in-frame clones and omits some. The sample lists tens of thousands of clones, roughly three quarters occurring once. Material: tumor tissue. The source is a human donor with melanoma.

The gene calls are TRBV11-2 and TRBJ2-7, with 9 bases identical to TRBD2. The CDR3 is 16 residues long. Germline CDR1 reads SGHAT; CDR2 reads FQNNGV. V lost 5 bases to trimming and J lost 5 bases; unmatched junction nucleotides: 13. The chain's CDR3 is CASSESGGAGGNEQYF. In DNA form, the CDR3 reads TGTGCCAGCAGCGAATCGGGCGGAGCGGGGGGTAACGAGCAGTACTTC.

The chain links TRBV4-1 to TRBJ2-1; D remains unclear. The CDR3 totals 13 residues. Germline CDR1 MGHRA, CDR2 YSYEKL. The V end was cut by 0 bases, the J end by 8 bases, with 8 bases between. The DNA for the CDR3 is TGCGCCAGCAGCCAAGATTTTGTTTATGAGCAGTTCTTC. Encoded protein: CASSQDFVYEQFF.

V is TRBV11-2 and J is TRBJ1-1, with 10 positions matching TRBD1. Germline loops: CDR1 SGHAT, CDR2 FQNNGV. CDR3 length equals 13 residues. The V segment lost 5 bases and the J segment 5 bases; nucleotides outside the gene matches: 2. The DNA of the CDR3 is TGTGCCAGCAGCCCGGACAGGGGGACTGAAGCTTTCTTT. Protein: CASSPDRGTEAFF.

Comments on this clone: Germline is not matched at one junction end, which may reflect a read error. The V call is TRBV18, the J call TRBJ2-2, with 7 bases matching TRBD1. CDR1 KGHSH and CDR2 LQKENI come from the germline V gene. This CDR3 is 18 amino acids long. The CDR3: CVSSPRIGGYYRTGELFF. The CDR3 DNA reads as TGTGTCAGCTCACCACGGATAGGGGGCTATTATAGGACCGGGGAGCTGTTTTTT.

The chain couples TRBV30 to TRBJ2-5; possible D gene TRBD1, 5 bases. The J call may be mistaken, given a closer DNA end match to TRBJ2-7. Germline V gene sequence: CDR1 GTSNPN, CDR2 SVGIG (reference sequence). This CDR3 contains 13 residues. This CDR3 is CAWSRGHTYEQYF. CDR3 bases: TGTGCCTGGAGTAGGGGTCACACATACGAGCAGTACTTC.

This chain links TRBV5-6 with TRBJ1-2; the D is unclear. This CDR3 spans 15 amino acids. CDR1 is SGHDT, CDR2 YYEEEE, per germline. With 0 bases removed from V and 3 bases from J, the gap between germline ends came to 12 bases. The CDR3 nucleotides are TGTGCCAGCAGCTTGGGACCCACTGGAGACTATGGCTACACCTTC. It yields the protein CASSLGPTGDYGYTF.

The V gene is TRBV27, the J gene TRBJ2-2; 8 positions agree with TRBD2. CDR3 length: 14 amino acids. V dropped 7 bases and J dropped 2; count of bases not matched to a gene: 3. Germline V gene data show CDR1 as MNHEY and CDR2 as SMNVEV (reference sequence). In DNA form, the CDR3 reads TGTGCCAGCACCGGGGGGGCTAACACCGGGGAGCTGTTTTTT. This encodes CASTGGANTGELFF.

This chain joins TRBV4-2 and TRBJ2-5, with D hard to call. V was shortened by 1 base and J by 1 base, with 4 bases between the two germline ends. CDR3 size: 13 residues. Germline V CDR1 and CDR2: LGHNA, YNFKEQ. The CDR3 is CASSQATQETQYF. As DNA, the CDR3 is TGTGCCAGCAGCCAAGCCACCCAAGAGACCCAGTACTTC.

This chain connects TRBV15 to TRBJ2-3; TRBD2 might be the D (5 bases). V lost 7 bases to trimming and J lost 6 bases, with 20 bases between them. Germline V gives CDR1 LNHNV, CDR2 YYDKDF (reference sequence). This CDR3 has 15 residues. CDR3: CATKTRTGSWDTQYF. The CDR3 DNA follows: TGTGCCACCAAAACACGGACTGGTTCATGGGATACGCAGTATTTT.

This chain links TRBV4-3 with TRBJ1-2; perhaps TRBD1 as D (6 bases). The CDR3 is 16 amino acids. Germline CDR1 LGHNA, CDR2 YSLEER. The V end was cut by 0 bases, the J end by 5 bases, with 16 bases between. The CDR3 protein is CASSQDRKDRSYGYTF. The CDR3 coding sequence is TGCGCCAGCAGCCAAGATCGGAAAGACAGGAGTTATGGCTACACCTTC.

This chain uses TRBV29-1 with TRBJ2-7; 9 nucleotides line up with TRBD1. V lost 6 bases and J lost 5; bases outside the gene matches: 8. The CDR3 totals 13 residues. Germline V lookup: CDR1 SQVTM, CDR2 ANQGSEA. The CDR3 nucleotides are TGCAGCGTGGCCAGACAGGGGGTAGACGAGCAGTACTTC. Translating gives CSVARQGVDEQYF.

This clone has more than one count but fewer than ten. The CDR3 DNA reads TGTGCCAGCAGTTTATTCTTCCGGCCTTCAGGAGGGTACGAGCAGTACTTC. Translation gives CASSLFFRPSGGYEQYF. The chain has TRBV27 and TRBJ2-7; TRBD2 is a possible D gene (6 bases). Trimming removed 1 base from V and 4 bases from J, with 20 bases in between. This CDR3 has 17 amino acids. Germline V gives CDR1 MNHEY, CDR2 SMNVEV (reference sequence).

This clone was counted ten times or more. This chain joins TRBV7-2 and TRBJ2-1, with a possible D match to TRBD1 (5 bases). Trimming removed 3 bases at V and 3 bases at J, with 9 bases between. Germline-derived CDR1 and CDR2 are SGHTA and FQGNSA. The CDR3 is 14 amino acids. This chain's CDR3 is CASSLRTHYNEQFF. DNA for the CDR3: TGTGCCAGCAGCTTGCGGACACACTACAATGAGCAGTTCTTC.

CDR3 DNA sequence: TGTGCCAGCAGACCCGGGGGATACACCGGGGAGCTGTTTTTT. Encoded protein: CASRPGGYTGELFF. The chain links TRBV27 to TRBJ2-2; a weak D match, TRBD2 (6 bases). The CDR3 spans 14 residues. CDR1 is MNHEY, CDR2 SMNVEV, per germline (reference sequence). The germline V and J ends were trimmed by 6 bases and 3 bases, with 11 bases remaining between them.

The table lists this clone with a count of one. This sequence joins TRBV6-1 and TRBJ2-7, with D hard to call. Germline V gene sequence: CDR1 MNHNS, CDR2 SASEGT. The CDR3 runs 11 residues. Trimming stripped 2 bases from V and 8 bases from J, with 7 bases between. The CDR3 coding sequence is TGTGCCAGCAGTGAACAAGCGAAGCAGTACTTC. This encodes CASSEQAKQYF.

The genes are TRBV30 and TRBJ2-5, with D possibly matching TRBD1 (6 bases). The J call may be incorrect, as the DNA end agrees better with TRBJ2-7. There are 12 residues in the CDR3. Germline CDR1 GTSNPN, CDR2 SVGIG (reference sequence). In DNA, the CDR3 is TGTGCCTGGAGTGTAGGACAGTACGAGCAGTACTTC. Amino acid sequence: CAWSVGQYEQYF.

Turning to this clone: Other DNA sequences in this sample translate to the same CDR3. The rearrangement joins TRBV2 to TRBJ2-5; D gene ambiguous. Germline V CDR1 and CDR2: SNHLY, FYNNEI. The CDR3 contains 11 residues. V was pared by 0 bases and J by 5 bases, with 1 base between. CDR3 bases: TGTGCCAGCAGTGAAGCTGAGACCCAGTACTTC. It specifies CASSEAETQYF.

This rearrangement joins TRBV5-6 to TRBJ2-2; no definite D call. The CDR3 totals 13 residues. V shed 3 bases and J shed 8 bases, with 11 bases lying between them. Per the germline V gene, CDR1 is SGHDT and CDR2 is YYEEEE. The CDR3 reads CASSYGVYGELFF. CDR3 bases: TGTGCCAGCAGCTATGGGGTATATGGGGAGCTGTTTTTT. The full variable domain, rest sourced from reference TRBV5-6 and TRBJ2-2, is DAGVTQSPTHLIKTRGQQVTLRCSPKSGHDTVSWYQQALGQGPQFIFQYYEEEERQRGNFPDRFSGHQFPNYSSELNVNALLLGDSALYLCASSYGVYGELFFGEGSRLTVL.

This clone was counted ten times or more. The same CDR3 arises from other DNA sequences in this sample as well. The chain carries TRBV6-5 and TRBJ2-7; 8 positions match TRBD1. With V trimmed by 2 bases and J by 6 bases, 6 bases remained unmatched. There are 14 residues in the CDR3. Germline V gene data show CDR1 as MNHEY and CDR2 as SVGAGI. CDR3: CASSYGQGAGEQYF. The CDR3 nucleotides are TGTGCCAGCAGTTACGGACAGGGAGCGGGCGAGCAGTACTTC.

The chain has TRBV5-5 and TRBJ1-4, with D possibly TRBD1 on 5 matching bases. CDR3 length equals 14 residues. V was trimmed by 0 bases and J by 10 bases, leaving 13 bases between them. Germline-derived CDR1 and CDR2 are SGHKS and YYEKEE (reference sequence). CDR3 in amino acids: CASSLGMRGGKLFF. CDR3 sequence (DNA): TGTGCCAGCAGCTTGGGTATGAGGGGCGGAAAACTGTTTTTT.

The chain is built from TRBV18 and TRBJ2-2, with D perhaps TRBD1 or TRBD2 (5 bases each). Trimming left V 0 bases short and J 0 bases short, with 26 bases between. The CDR3 loop spans 22 amino acids. Per the germline V gene, CDR1 is KGHSH and CDR2 is LQKENI. CDR3 DNA: TGTGCCAGCTCACCACCGGGGGTCACGTCGCGAGGGGTCAACGCGAACACCGGGGAGCTGTTTTTT. It translates to CASSPPGVTSRGVNANTGELFF. The entire variable domain, with the rest obtained from reference TRBV18 and TRBJ2-2, is as follows: NAGVMQNPRHLVRRRGQEARLRCSPMKGHSHVYWYRQLPEEGLKFMVYLQKENIIDESGMPKERFSAEFPKEGPSILRIQQVVRGDSAAYFCASSPPGVTSRGVNANTGELFFGEGSRLTVL.

The chain is built from TRBV6-6 and TRBJ1-1, with 7 bases aligning to TRBD1. Germline CDR1 is MNHNY and CDR2 is SVGAGI (reference sequence). This CDR3 is built from 14 residues. With V trimmed by 6 bases and J by 2 bases, 6 bases remained unmatched. In DNA, the CDR3 is TGTGCCAGCAGACAAGACAGGGTAAACACTGAAGCTTTCTTT. Protein product: CASRQDRVNTEAFF.

The J gene is TRBJ2-2, the V gene TRBV4-1, with 10 bases aligning to TRBD2. CDR1 and CDR2 from the germline V gene are MGHRA and YSYEKL. J gave up 4 bases and V 1 base, and 3 bases lay outside the gene matches. The length of the CDR3 is 16 residues. For the CDR3, the DNA is TGCGCCAGCAGCCAAGTTCAGCGGGGGGGCACCGGGGAGCTGTTTTTT. It codes for CASSQVQRGGTGELFF.

V usage is TRBV27 and J usage is TRBJ1-5; no reliable D call. In germline, CDR1 is MNHEY, CDR2 SMNVEV (reference sequence). Trimming removed 5 bases at V and 2 bases at J, with 13 bases between. The CDR3 length is 15 residues. The CDR3 reads CASSLEGVGNQPQHF. The CDR3 bases are TGTGCCAGCAGTCTGGAGGGCGTCGGCAATCAGCCCCAGCATTTT.

The chain employs TRBV5-1 and TRBJ1-3, with D perhaps matching TRBD1 (5 bases). The CDR3 runs 15 residues. Trimming took 2 bases from V and 0 from J, leaving 9 bases between them. Germline lookup yields CDR1 SGHRS and CDR2 YFSETQ. CDR3 sequence: CASSFTGPSGNTIYF. CDR3 coding DNA: TGCGCCAGCAGCTTTACAGGTCCCTCTGGAAACACCATATATTTT.

This clone occurred many times. The chain combines TRBV19 with TRBJ2-1, with no clear D. V lost 5 bases to trimming and J lost 4 bases, with 12 bases between them. Looked up from germline, CDR1 is LNHDA and CDR2 is SQIVND (reference sequence). This CDR3 region has 14 residues. CDR3 loop: CASSPPGPYNEQFF. For the CDR3, the DNA is TGTGCCAGTAGTCCGCCCGGACCGTACAATGAGCAGTTCTTC.

The chain joins TRBV5-4 to TRBJ2-5; no firm D call. CDR3 size: 14 residues. Germline V gene data show CDR1 as SGHNT and CDR2 as YYREEE (reference sequence). V lost 2 bases to trimming and J lost 3 bases, with 11 bases between them. Here the CDR3 reads CASSFGSGEETQYF. CDR3 nucleotide sequence: TGTGCCAGCAGCTTTGGATCTGGTGAAGAGACCCAGTACTTC. The full variable domain, rest sourced from reference TRBV5-4 and TRBJ2-5, is ETGVTQSPTHLIKTRGQQVTLRCSSQSGHNTVSWYQQALGQGPQFIFQYYREEENGRGNFPPRFSGLQFPNYSSELNVNALELDDSALYLCASSFGSGEETQYFGPGTRLLVL.

Many counts were recorded for this clone. V gene TRBV30 combines with J gene TRBJ1-4; the D is unclear. The CDR3 loop spans 13 amino acids. Trimming took 3 bases from V and 8 from J, leaving 13 bases between them. Germline lookup yields CDR1 GTSNPN and CDR2 SVGIG (reference sequence). The CDR3 DNA sequence: TGTGCCTGGAGGGCGGGAGTTGGCGAAAAACTGTTTTTT. Its translation is CAWRAGVGEKLFF.

The CDR3: CASSPQGRETQYF. The CDR3 DNA follows: TGTGCCAGCAGCCCACAGGGCCGGGAGACCCAGTACTTC. The chain employs TRBV7-9 and TRBJ2-5; a possible D gene is TRBD1 (6 bases). Germline loops: CDR1 SEHNR, CDR2 FQNEAQ (reference sequence). This CDR3 has 13 residues. Trimming removed 5 bases from V and 5 bases from J, with 12 bases in between.

The chain employs TRBV27 and TRBJ2-3; possibly TRBD2 for D (5 bases). V was cut by 9 bases and J by 2 bases, with 15 bases left in between. The CDR3 extends over 14 amino acids. In germline, CDR1 is MNHEY, CDR2 SMNVEV (reference sequence). The CDR3 bases are TGTGCCAGTAAGATAGGAGGATTCACAGATACGCAGTATTTT. Its protein product is CASKIGGFTDTQYF.